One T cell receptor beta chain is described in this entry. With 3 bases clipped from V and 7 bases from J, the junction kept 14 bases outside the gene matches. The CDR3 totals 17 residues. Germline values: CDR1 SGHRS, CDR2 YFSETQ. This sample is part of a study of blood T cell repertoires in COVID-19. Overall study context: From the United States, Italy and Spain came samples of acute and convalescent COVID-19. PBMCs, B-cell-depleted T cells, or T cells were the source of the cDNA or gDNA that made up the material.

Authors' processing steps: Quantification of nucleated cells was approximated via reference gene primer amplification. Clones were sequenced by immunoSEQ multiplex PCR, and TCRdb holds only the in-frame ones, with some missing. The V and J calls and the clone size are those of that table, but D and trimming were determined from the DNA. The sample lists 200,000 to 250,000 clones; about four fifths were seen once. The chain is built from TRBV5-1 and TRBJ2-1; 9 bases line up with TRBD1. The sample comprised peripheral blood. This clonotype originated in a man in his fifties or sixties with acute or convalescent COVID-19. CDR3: CASSSGTGSLYFNEQFF. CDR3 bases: TGCGCCAGCAGCTCAGGGACAGGGTCGCTTTATTTTAATGAGCAGTTCTTC.